This entry is about one TCR beta chain. The data stem from a study of shared T cell receptors in the human thymus. The protocol was immunoSEQ multiplex PCR, while the TCRdb copy is restricted to in-frame clones and leaves out a portion. The sample holds 550,000 to 800,000 clones, 80% to 90% seen once. Germline V lookup: CDR1 MGHRA, CDR2 YSYEKL. The CDR3 spans 16 residues. V lost 0 bases and J lost 3, with 12 bases in between. The same data also contributed to another study, on human thymus T cells. As that report states: Each of the donors was a healthy Finnish infant who was undergoing open corrective cardiac surgery for congenital heart defects. Use of V and J genes seemed skewed within the thymic and blood repertoires.

Input material: thymocytes. V is TRBV4-1 and J is TRBJ1-5, with unresolved D. The receptor's source is a girl in the first two years of life with a congenital heart defect. The CDR3 DNA follows: TGCGCCAGCAGCCAAGATCCAGTCAGACTCAATCAGCCCCAGCATTTT. This gives the protein CASSQDPVRLNQPQHF.